This T cell receptor (beta chain) was identified in a study of graft-versus-host responses after intestinal transplantation. Study-wide context: Induction using anti-thymocyte globulin, followed by tacrolimus and steroids for 3 to 4 years, was given to all recipients.

V dropped 7 bases and J dropped 12; count of bases not matched to a gene: 9. Germline CDR1 and CDR2: MNHEY and SVGAGI. This CDR3 region has 12 residues. General observations from the study: Maximum circulating GvH clone levels tracked with early post-transplant HvG decreases.

The starting material, graft tissue, was processed to release intraepithelial and lamina propria lymphocytes. Concerning this clone: Antigen unknown.

The protocol was immunoSEQ multiplex PCR, while the TCRdb copy is restricted to in-frame clones and leaves out a portion. The sample records around 37,000 clones, 87% being singletons. The sequencing used ileum tissue, collected less than 210 days after intestinal transplant. V gene TRBV6-5 combines with J gene TRBJ2-1; 7 bases agree with TRBD1. This TCR came from a human patient who received an intestinal transplant, so some T cells may come from the graft donor. CDR3 loop: CASTDRARGQFF. The CDR3 coding sequence is TGTGCCAGCACCGACAGGGCCCGGGGGCAGTTCTTC.